The 31 T cell receptor beta chains below come from one sample, sequenced in a study of T cells in Graves' hyperthyroidism and ophthalmopathy. TCR beta CDR3 regions were amplified from RNA. Using the HTBI primer set, a first-round RT-PCR was run on the TCR CDR3. TCRdb re-called the multiplex PCR reads through MiXCR, storing one row per CDR3 protein. The sample yields some 270,000 distinct CDR3 sequences, approximately 14% seen once. The sequencing input was blood. These receptors were obtained from a woman in her thirties or forties with Graves' hyperthyroidism.

This clonotype was observed at least ten times. The V call is TRBV5-1, the J call TRBJ2-1; tentatively, D is TRBD2 (6 bases). Per germline, CDR1 SGHRS and CDR2 YFSETQ. This CDR3 is 16 amino acids long. The germline V and J ends were trimmed by 4 bases and 0 bases, with 14 bases remaining between them. The CDR3 loop reads CASSGRDFSSYNEQFF. The CDR3 nucleotides are TGCGCCAGCAGCGGCCGGGACTTCAGCTCCTACAATGAGCAGTTCTTC.

This clonotype was seen a few times. This rearrangement joins TRBV10-1 to TRBJ1-1; D ambiguous. CDR1 is WNHNN and CDR2 is SYGVQD in the germline V gene (reference sequence). Deletions cut 7 bases from V and 7 bases from J, with 4 bases between. The CDR3 has 9 amino acids. The CDR3 coding sequence is TGCGCCAGCACCCTTGAAGCTTTCTTT. Protein: CASTLEAFF.

Ten or more counts support this clonotype. J is TRBJ1-2 and V is TRBV10-3, with D unresolved. The CDR3 has 14 residues. Germline V gene data show CDR1 as ENHRY and CDR2 as SYGVKD. V lost 0 bases to trimming and J lost 8 bases, with 13 bases between them. The CDR3 coding sequence is TGTGCCATCAGTGAGTCACCGGACGTGGGGGGCTACACCTTC. This sequence encodes CAISESPDVGGYTF.

This clonotype was seen ten or more times. The chain carries TRBV27 and TRBJ1-1; tentative D call: TRBD1 (6 bases). This CDR3 spans 12 amino acids. The germline V gene encodes CDR1 MNHEY and CDR2 SMNVEV (reference sequence). Trimming took off 10 bases at V and 1 base at J, with 10 bases between the two ends. Written as DNA, the CDR3 is TGTGCCACTAGGGGGGGGAACACTGAAGCTTTCTTT. Amino acids: CATRGGNTEAFF.

This clonotype was seen at least ten times. The chain combines TRBV18 with TRBJ2-1; TRBD2 aligns across 11 bases. The CDR3 has 15 amino acids. The V segment lost 6 bases and the J segment 8 bases; nucleotides outside the gene matches: 9. CDR1 KGHSH and CDR2 LQKENI come from the germline V gene. In DNA, the CDR3 is TGTGCCAGCTCTCTCGACCGGACTAGCGGGTATGAGCAGTTCTTC. It translates to CASSLDRTSGYEQFF. The full variable domain, with the rest looked up from reference TRBV18 and TRBJ2-1, is NAGVMQNPRHLVRRRGQEARLRCSPMKGHSHVYWYRQLPEEGLKFMVYLQKENIIDESGMPKERFSAEFPKEGPSILRIQQVVRGDSAAYFCASSLDRTSGYEQFFGPGTRLTVL.

Many counts were recorded for this clonotype. The chain combines TRBV28 with TRBJ1-4; the D gene is possibly TRBD1 (5 bases). This CDR3 has 15 residues. Trimming stripped 6 bases from V and 8 bases from J, with 19 bases between. From germline, CDR1 is MDHEN and CDR2 SYDVKM. The CDR3 spells CASSYGDAGTEKLFF. CDR3 DNA: TGTGCCAGCAGCTACGGGGACGCGGGGACCGAAAAACTGTTTTTT.

This clonotype has a count of ten or more. This rearrangement joins TRBV28 to TRBJ1-1; 8 bases align to TRBD1. In germline, CDR1 is MDHEN, CDR2 SYDVKM. This CDR3 region has 14 residues. With V trimmed by 4 bases and J by 4 bases, 5 bases remained unmatched. CDR3 bases: TGTGCCAGCAGTTCAGGGGGCGAGGGCACTGAAGCTTTCTTT. It is translated as CASSSGGEGTEAFF. Full variable domain (rest looked up from reference TRBV28 and TRBJ1-1): DVKVTQSSRYLVKRTGEKVFLECVQDMDHENMFWYRQDPGLGLRLIYFSYDVKMKEKGDIPEGYSVSREKKERFSLILESASTNQTSMYLCASSSGGEGTEAFFGQGTRLTVV.

This clonotype was found many times. The CDR3 coding sequence is TGTGCCAGCAGGAAGATTCTAGCGGGAGGTCAGGAGCAGTACTTC. This gives the protein CASRKILAGGQEQYF. The chain recombines TRBV28 with TRBJ2-7; 11 positions agree with TRBD2. This CDR3 is built from 15 residues. Germline-derived CDR1 and CDR2 are MDHEN and SYDVKM. With V trimmed by 6 bases and J by 7 bases, 11 bases remained unmatched.

This clonotype was found many times. This chain joins TRBV2 and TRBJ2-3; D is uncertain. CDR3 length equals 11 residues. Germline CDR1 is SNHLY and CDR2 is FYNNEI. V shed 5 bases and J shed 6 bases, with 6 bases lying between them. The CDR3 is CASSIRDTQYF. CDR3 nucleotide sequence: TGTGCCAGCAGTATAAGGGATACGCAGTATTTT.

This clonotype showed up just a few times. J is TRBJ1-2 and V is TRBV5-6; 7 bases fit TRBD1. Germline-derived CDR1 and CDR2 are SGHDT and YYEEEE. With V trimmed by 4 bases and J by 7 bases, 10 bases remained unmatched. The CDR3 loop spans 14 amino acids. CDR3 sequence: CASSNQYRGFGYTF. The CDR3 DNA reads as TGTGCCAGCAGCAACCAATACAGGGGTTTTGGCTACACCTTC.

The V and J genes are TRBV18 and TRBJ2-2; TRBD1 might be the D (5 bases). With 0 bases removed from V and 1 base from J, the gap between germline ends came to 6 bases. The CDR3 covers 15 residues. Germline assignment: CDR1 KGHSH and CDR2 LQKENI. The CDR3 loop is CASSPPDRNTGELFF. In DNA form, the CDR3 reads TGTGCCAGCTCACCACCTGACAGGAACACCGGGGAGCTGTTTTTT.

This clonotype was detected ten times or more. The rearrangement joins TRBV18 to TRBJ1-1, with D uncertain. The length of the CDR3 is 13 residues. Trimming stripped 5 bases from V and 1 base from J, with 8 bases between. CDR1 and CDR2 from the germline V gene are KGHSH and LQKENI. The CDR3 protein is CASSSAPNTEAFF. CDR3 DNA sequence: TGTGCCAGCTCATCCGCACCGAACACTGAAGCTTTCTTT.

This clonotype was seen at least ten times. The V and J genes are TRBV5-1 and TRBJ1-1; D call uncertain. Germline loops: CDR1 SGHRS, CDR2 YFSETQ. Between the trimmed V and J ends, which lost 6 bases and 0 bases, there was a span of 9 bases. The CDR3 has 13 residues. The DNA of the CDR3 is TGCGCCAGCACGGGCACCATGAACACTGAAGCTTTCTTT. Its protein is CASTGTMNTEAFF.

This clonotype was counted many times. CDR3 sequence reads: CASSDWGRGYEQYF. CDR3 nucleotide sequence: TGTGCCAGCAGTGATTGGGGTCGAGGATACGAGCAGTACTTC. This chain links TRBV2 with TRBJ2-7; D is unclear. The germline V gene encodes CDR1 SNHLY and CDR2 FYNNEI. The CDR3 loop spans 14 amino acids. The V end lost 3 bases, the J end lost 4 bases, and 13 bases lay between the germline ends.

This clonotype was found many times. The chain employs TRBV20-1 and TRBJ2-7, with D unresolved. V shed 3 bases and J shed 7 bases, with 13 bases lying between them. Germline CDR1 reads DFQATT; CDR2 reads SNEGSKA (reference sequence). The CDR3 is made up of 12 amino acids. CDR3 sequence: CSASYIVGEQYF. In DNA, the CDR3 is TGCAGTGCTAGTTACATAGTAGGGGAGCAGTACTTC.

This clonotype was recorded many times. The rearrangement uses TRBV19 and TRBJ2-7; possibly TRBD1 or TRBD2 for D (6 bases each). This CDR3 contains 14 residues. V was cut by 5 bases and J by 0 bases, with 11 bases left in between. Germline CDR1 and CDR2: LNHDA and SQIVND (reference sequence). In DNA, the CDR3 is TGTGCCAGTAGTCCAAAGGGGGGCTCCTACGAGCAGTACTTC. It is translated as CASSPKGGSYEQYF.

V gene TRBV12-3 or TRBV12-4 combines with J gene TRBJ2-7, with 7 bases identical to TRBD1. The V and J ends lost 4 bases and 1 base, in that order; junction bases with no gene match: 4. The CDR3 consists of 14 residues. The CDR3 here is CASSYGTASYEQYF. CDR3 bases: TGTGCCAGCAGTTACGGGACAGCTTCCTACGAGCAGTACTTC.

This clonotype was seen repeatedly, ten times or more. The chain is built from TRBV6-1 and TRBJ2-7; tentative D call: TRBD1 (6 bases). The CDR3 contains 12 residues. CDR1 is MNHNS, CDR2 SASEGT, per germline. V was clipped by 5 bases and J by 3 bases, with 8 bases between them. CDR3 sequence (DNA): TGTGCCAGCAGTACAGGGTTCTACGAGCAGTACTTC. Translated: CASSTGFYEQYF.

In this sample, this clonotype turned up many times. This chain connects TRBV19 to TRBJ1-5, with a tentative D call TRBD1 (6 bases). Per germline, CDR1 LNHDA and CDR2 SQIVND (reference sequence). There are 15 residues in the CDR3. CDR3 region: CATQFYTGHNQPQHF. In DNA form, the CDR3 reads TGTGCAACCCAATTCTATACAGGGCACAATCAGCCCCAGCATTTT.

This clonotype was observed at least ten times. V gene TRBV2 combines with J gene TRBJ1-1; D is uncertain. The CDR3 is 14 residues long. V lost 7 bases and J lost 2, with 14 bases in between. The germline V gene has CDR1 SNHLY and CDR2 FYNNEI. CDR3 DNA: TGTGCCAGCACTGGGCCGCTTGCAAACACTGAAGCTTTCTTT. Protein: CASTGPLANTEAFF. The entire variable domain, with the rest obtained from reference TRBV2 and TRBJ1-1, is as follows: EPEVTQTPSHQVTQMGQEVILRCVPISNHLYFYWYRQILGQKVEFLVSFYNNEISEKSEIFDDQFSVERPDGSNFTLKIRSTKLEDSAMYFCASTGPLANTEAFFGQGTRLTVV.

This sequence joins TRBV19 and TRBJ2-7, with TRBD1 as a possible D gene (7 bases). CDR1 is LNHDA and CDR2 is SQIVND in the germline V gene (reference sequence). The CDR3 totals 14 residues. Trimming shortened V by 9 bases and J by 0 bases, and 15 bases separated the two germline ends. The CDR3, as DNA: TGTGCCAGCCGTGGGACAGCGGGCTCCTACGAGCAGTACTTC. Translation gives CASRGTAGSYEQYF. The entire variable domain, with the rest obtained from reference TRBV19 and TRBJ2-7, is as follows: DGGITQSPKYLFRKEGQNVTLSCEQNLNHDAMYWYRQDPGQGLRLIYYSQIVNDFQKGDIAEGYSVSREKKESFPLTVTSAQKNPTAFYLCASRGTAGSYEQYFGPGTRLTVT.

This clonotype was counted between two and nine times. One base away lies a much larger clone, so this may be a sequencing read error. The chain links TRBV10-3 to TRBJ2-3; tentatively, D is TRBD2 (6 bases). CDR3 length: 15 amino acids. CDR1 is ENHRY and CDR2 is SYGVKD in the germline V gene. The CDR3 here is CASSASDRRTDTQYF. The CDR3 nucleotides read TGTGCCAGCAGTGCTAGCGACCGACGCACAGATACGCAGTATTTT.

This clonotype was observed a single time. The chain links TRBV29-1 to TRBJ2-5, with 13 bases lining up with TRBD2. Germline trimming cut 1 base from V and 7 bases from J; bases unmatched to any gene: 0. The CDR3 is 13 amino acids. CDR1 is SQVTM and CDR2 is ANQGSEA in the germline V gene. This CDR3 reads CSVEGLAGGTQYF. CDR3 in DNA: TGCAGCGTTGAAGGACTAGCGGGAGGGACCCAGTACTTC. The full variable domain, with the rest looked up from reference TRBV29-1 and TRBJ2-5, is SAVISQKPSRDICQRGTSLTIQCQVDSQVTMMFWYRQQPGQSLTLIATANQGSEATYESGFVIDKFPISRPNLTFSTLTVSNMSPEDSSIYLCSVEGLAGGTQYFGPGTRLLVL.

In this sample, this clonotype turned up many times. The chain joins TRBV28 to TRBJ1-5; no reliable D call. CDR3 length: 15 amino acids. With 3 bases removed from V and 0 bases from J, the gap between germline ends came to 9 bases. Looked up from germline, CDR1 is MDHEN and CDR2 is SYDVKM. The CDR3 sequence: CASSFMGNSNQPQHF. The CDR3 DNA reads TGTGCCAGCAGTTTTATGGGGAATAGCAATCAGCCCCAGCATTTT.

The chain joins TRBV14 to TRBJ2-7; 11 nucleotides agree with TRBD2. J gave up 7 bases and V 4 bases, and 9 bases lay outside the gene matches. CDR1 and CDR2 from the germline V gene are SGHDN and FVKESK. The CDR3 has 15 residues. The CDR3 region is CASSPIAGGPGEQYF. Here the CDR3 DNA reads TGTGCCAGCAGCCCTATAGCGGGAGGGCCGGGGGAGCAGTACTTC.

This chain links TRBV27 with TRBJ2-3; possibly TRBD1 for D (7 bases). The germline CDR1 and CDR2 sequences are MNHEY and SMNVEV (reference sequence). Trimming took off 9 bases at V and 10 bases at J, with 14 bases between the two ends. CDR3 length: 11 residues. The CDR3 DNA reads TGTGCCAGGAGGAGGGGGCAATCGCAGTATTTT. Amino acid sequence: CARRRGQSQYF.

This clonotype was picked up many times. V and J are TRBV28 and TRBJ1-2, with a tentative D call TRBD1 (5 bases). CDR1 and CDR2 (germline): MDHEN, SYDVKM. The V gene lost 7 bases and the J gene lost 7 bases, with 16 bases spanning the gap. The CDR3 is made up of 13 amino acids. CDR3 sequence reads: CASTVAGNVGYTF. The CDR3 coding sequence is TGTGCCAGCACTGTGGCAGGGAACGTTGGCTACACCTTC.

This clonotype appeared many times. This chain links TRBV6-1 with TRBJ2-5; perhaps TRBD2 as D (6 bases). Trimming took off 7 bases at V and 0 bases at J, with 6 bases between the two ends. This CDR3 spans 12 amino acids. The germline V gene has CDR1 MNHNS and CDR2 SASEGT. The CDR3 loop is CASTSDQETQYF. DNA for the CDR3: TGTGCCAGCACTAGCGACCAAGAGACCCAGTACTTC.

In the case of this clonotype: Being one base from a much bigger clone, this may be a read error. This is likely a read error, given that the CDR3 carries no conserved phenylalanine or tryptophan at its end. This sequence joins TRBV6-2 or TRBV6-3 and TRBJ2-5; tentative D call: TRBD1 (6 bases). V dropped 8 bases and J dropped 2 bases, with 15 bases sitting between them. CDR1 is MNHEY and CDR2 is SVGEGT in the germline V gene. This CDR3 is 14 amino acids long. The CDR3 region has the DNA TGTGCCAGCTGCCACAGGGTCCGGCAAGAGACCCAGTACCTC. Protein sequence: CASCHRVRQETQYL.

This chain links TRBV20-1 with TRBJ1-5; TRBD1 agrees at 7 bases. The V gene end was trimmed by 4 bases and the J gene end by 3 bases; junction bases not matched to a gene: 3. The CDR3 has 13 residues. The germline V gene has CDR1 DFQATT and CDR2 SNEGSKA (reference sequence). CDR3: CSAKGATNQPQHF. The CDR3 DNA is TGCAGTGCTAAGGGGGCAACCAATCAGCCCCAGCATTTT.

This clonotype was seen at least ten times. The V gene is TRBV7-9, the J gene TRBJ1-1, with D unclear. Per the germline V gene, CDR1 is SEHNR and CDR2 is FQNEAQ (reference sequence). This CDR3 is 14 amino acids long. Deletions cut 5 bases from V and 2 bases from J, with 12 bases between. CDR3 region: CASSPNMGNTEAFF. CDR3 bases: TGTGCCAGCAGCCCGAACATGGGAAACACTGAAGCTTTCTTT.